Shown below are 17 T cell receptor beta chains from a single sample sequenced in a study of regulatory T cells in long-lasting Graves disease. Assembly of TCR beta libraries relied on iRepertoire HTBI primers together with Arm-PCR of CDR3 regions. TCRdb reprocessed the multiplex PCR reads with MiXCR, giving one entry per CDR3 protein. The profile shows some 230,000 distinct CDR3 sequences, around 17% of them singletons. Sample time point: newly diagnosed GD, antithyroid drugs for less than 3 months. Extracted RNA from PBMCs served as the source of the TCR library. The source material was peripheral blood mononuclear cells (PBMCs), sampled at new diagnosis, from a patient treated with antithyroid drugs. The source is a female donor with Graves disease.

The CDR3 loop is CASSRRAALEQYF. The CDR3 bases are TGTGCCAGTAGTAGAAGGGCAGCCCTGGAGCAGTACTTC. This chain uses TRBV19 with TRBJ2-7; D is undetermined. The CDR3 spans 13 residues. Trimming pared 4 bases from V and 7 bases from J, leaving 14 bases between. Germline loops: CDR1 LNHDA, CDR2 SQIVND (reference sequence).

This clonotype was found many times. This chain links TRBV3-1 with TRBJ1-6; D is perhaps TRBD1 (5 bases). The germline V gene encodes CDR1 LGHDT and CDR2 YNNKEL (reference sequence). The V gene lost 4 bases and the J gene lost 6 bases, with 13 bases spanning the gap. This CDR3 contains 15 residues. This CDR3 reads CASSLGTVTNSPLHF. The CDR3 nucleotides read TGTGCCAGCAGCCTCGGGACTGTTACTAATTCACCCCTCCACTTT.

At least ten counts were recorded for this clonotype. This chain uses TRBV6-5 with TRBJ1-1, with D maybe TRBD1 (5 bases). From germline, CDR1 is MNHEY and CDR2 SVGAGI. The ends were cut back, 0 bases at V and 1 base at J, with 15 bases in the middle. The CDR3 covers 17 residues. CDR3 in DNA: TGTGCCAGCAGTTACTCCCCCTCGACAGTCAAGAACACTGAAGCTTTCTTT. This sequence encodes CASSYSPSTVKNTEAFF.

The V gene is TRBV14, the J gene TRBJ2-3, with D perhaps matching TRBD1 or TRBD2 (5 bases each). V gave up 0 bases and J gave up 6 bases, with 16 bases separating them. CDR3 length: 16 residues. Germline CDR1 SGHDN, CDR2 FVKESK. The CDR3: CASSQDRDHGPDTQYF. CDR3 DNA: TGTGCCAGCAGCCAAGACCGGGACCACGGGCCGGATACGCAGTATTTT. Full variable domain (rest looked up from reference TRBV14 and TRBJ2-3): EAGVTQFPSHSVIEKGQTVTLRCDPISGHDNLYWYRRVMGKEIKFLLHFVKESKQDESGMPNNRFLAERTGGTYSTLKVQPAELEDSGVYFCASSQDRDHGPDTQYFGPGTRLTVL.

This clonotype has only a few counts. This chain connects TRBV24-1 to TRBJ2-5; 10 bases agree with TRBD2. The trim removed 4 bases at V and 5 bases at J, leaving 6 bases unmatched. CDR1 and CDR2 from the germline V gene are KGHDR and SFDVKD. This CDR3 is built from 15 residues. CDR3 sequence (DNA): TGTGCCACCAGTGACCCTAGCGGGAGTTTGGAGACCCAGTACTTC. Protein sequence: CATSDPSGSLETQYF.

This clonotype was seen many times. The CDR3 loop is CAIRTEGLASTDTQYF. The CDR3 nucleotides are TGTGCCATCAGGACAGAGGGACTAGCGAGCACAGATACGCAGTATTTT. The rearrangement links TRBV10-3 to TRBJ2-3; 10 nucleotides match TRBD2. The trim removed 6 bases at V and 0 bases at J, leaving 6 bases unmatched. This CDR3 region has 16 residues. CDR1 ENHRY and CDR2 SYGVKD come from the germline V gene.

Many counts were recorded for this clonotype. The genes are TRBV6-1 and TRBJ2-1; D not certain. Trimming shortened V by 4 bases and J by 8 bases, and 15 bases separated the two germline ends. The germline V gene encodes CDR1 MNHNS and CDR2 SASEGT. The CDR3 sequence is 14 residues long. The CDR3 region has the DNA TGTGCCAGCAGTGCCGGGTCTCCTGTGGATGAGCAGTTCTTC. It translates to CASSAGSPVDEQFF.

This clonotype came up a few times. This CDR3 is missing its conserved last phenylalanine or tryptophan, likely due to a read error. The V call is TRBV10-2, the J call TRBJ1-1; 11 bases line up with TRBD1. Germline CDR1 WSHSY, CDR2 SAAADI. V shed 7 bases and J 1 base; nucleotides not matched to a gene: 14. This CDR3 comprises 18 residues. The DNA for the CDR3 is TGCGCCAGCAAGCTAGGGGGGACAGGGGGTTTTGAGAACACTGAAGCTTTCCTT. Amino acid sequence: CASKLGGTGGFENTEAFL.

Points on this clonotype: A much bigger clone sits one base away, suggesting this may be a read error. J is TRBJ1-4 and V is TRBV7-6; no clear D. Germline lookup yields CDR1 SGHVS and CDR2 FNYEAQ. V was clipped by 2 bases and J by 10 bases, with 17 bases between them. The CDR3 sequence is 15 residues long. The CDR3 region has the DNA TGTGCCAGCAGCTTAAATATCAGGACTGATGGAAAACTGTTTTTT. Translating it yields CASSLNIRTDGKLFF.

The genes are TRBV5-1 and TRBJ2-3; 10 positions match TRBD2. Germline V gene lookup returns CDR1 SGHRS and CDR2 YFSETQ. V dropped 3 bases and J dropped 3; count of bases not matched to a gene: 7. The CDR3 is 16 amino acids. The CDR3 DNA reads TGCGCCAGCAGCTCCTCCCCTAGCGGGAGAACAGATACGCAGTATTTT. Translation gives CASSSSPSGRTDTQYF.

The chain uses TRBV6-1 and TRBJ2-4; maybe TRBD2 (5 bases). The CDR3 runs 16 residues. Between the trimmed V and J ends, which lost 6 bases and 2 bases, there was a span of 17 bases. Per the germline V gene, CDR1 is MNHNS and CDR2 is SASEGT. The CDR3 spells CASSRAGGWPKNIQYF. In DNA, the CDR3 is TGTGCCAGCAGCCGGGCAGGCGGGTGGCCCAAAAACATTCAGTACTTC.

This chain links TRBV18 with TRBJ2-7, with D possibly being TRBD2 (5 bases). The germline V gene has CDR1 KGHSH and CDR2 LQKENI. The CDR3 is 15 residues long. Deletions cut 5 bases from V and 1 base from J, with 15 bases between. The DNA for the CDR3 is TGTGCCAGCTCATCCTATTCCGGGAAATCCTACGAGCAGTACTTC. Its translation: CASSSYSGKSYEQYF.

This clonotype was detected many times. The chain recombines TRBV2 with TRBJ2-3; weak D call: TRBD1 (5 bases). Per the germline V gene, CDR1 is SNHLY and CDR2 is FYNNEI. There are 16 residues in the CDR3. The V and J ends lost 6 bases and 3 bases respectively, with 19 bases between them. As DNA, the CDR3 is TGTGCCAGCAGCCTAAAGGGTGCAGGGATGACAGATACGCAGTATTTT. The encoded protein is CASSLKGAGMTDTQYF.

This clonotype turned up a few times. The chain is built from TRBV19 and TRBJ1-5, with D perhaps TRBD1 (5 bases). V lost 5 bases to trimming and J lost 1 base, with 9 bases between them. The CDR3 runs to 14 residues. Germline CDR1 reads LNHDA; CDR2 reads SQIVND (reference sequence). In DNA form, the CDR3 reads TGTGCCAGTAGTCGGGGGGTAAGCAATCAGCCCCAGCATTTT. Translated, it gives CASSRGVSNQPQHF. Full variable domain (rest looked up from reference TRBV19 and TRBJ1-5): DGGITQSPKYLFRKEGQNVTLSCEQNLNHDAMYWYRQDPGQGLRLIYYSQIVNDFQKGDIAEGYSVSREKKESFPLTVTSAQKNPTAFYLCASSRGVSNQPQHFGDGTRLSIL.

This chain connects TRBV4-2 to TRBJ2-2; 9 bases line up with TRBD2. The germline CDR1 and CDR2 sequences are LGHNA and YNFKEQ. The CDR3 is 14 amino acids. Trimming at V came to 7 bases and at J to 5 bases, leaving 5 bases not matched to a gene. CDR3 DNA: TGTGCCAGCATAATGCGGGAGGGAACCGGGGAGCTGTTTTTT. This gives the protein CASIMREGTGELFF.

This clonotype came up a few times. This chain uses TRBV20-1 with TRBJ2-2; D not resolved. Looked up from germline, CDR1 is DFQATT and CDR2 is SNEGSKA (reference sequence). Trimming took 0 bases from V and 6 from J, leaving 11 bases between them. This CDR3 has 14 residues. CDR3 residues: CSAREELGSGELFF. In nucleotides, the CDR3 is TGCAGTGCTAGAGAAGAATTGGGGTCCGGGGAGCTGTTTTTT.

The table lists this clonotype with many counts. The rearrangement joins TRBV30 to TRBJ2-1, with 10 bases identical to TRBD2. The V and J ends lost 2 bases and 12 bases, in that order; junction bases with no gene match: 4. The CDR3 has 12 amino acids. Germline values: CDR1 GTSNPN, CDR2 SVGIG (reference sequence). DNA of the CDR3: TGTGCCTGGAGTAAACTAGCGGGATCGCAGTTCTTC. It translates to CAWSKLAGSQFF.